Listed here are 13 T cell receptor beta chains from one sample, sequenced in a study of identical twins. TCRdb independently ran MiXCR on the 5' RACE reads; one entry per CDR3 protein. This sample has about 720,000 distinct CDR3 sequences, with over 8.5% found just once. The same sample was also used in a study of yellow fever vaccine responses in identical twins.

The material sequenced was PBMCs. The receptors shown here come from a woman under 30 in good health.

This chain uses TRBV2 with TRBJ2-2; unclear D gene. Germline V gives CDR1 SNHLY, CDR2 FYNNEI. The V end lost 8 bases, the J end lost 5 bases, and 15 bases lay between the germline ends. CDR3 length: 14 amino acids. DNA for the CDR3: TGTGCCAGCCATCTAGACCCCAGTACCGGGGAGCTGTTTTTT. Translating it yields CASHLDPSTGELFF. Drawing the rest from reference TRBV2 and TRBJ2-2, the complete variable domain is EPEVTQTPSHQVTQMGQEVILRCVPISNHLYFYWYRQILGQKVEFLVSFYNNEISEKSEIFDDQFSVERPDGSNFTLKIRSTKLEDSAMYFCASHLDPSTGELFFGEGSRLTVL.

This clonotype was observed a few times. This chain joins TRBV9 and TRBJ2-5; D is unclear. Germline CDR1 reads SGDLS; CDR2 reads YYNGEE. V gave up 4 bases and J gave up 1 base, with 11 bases separating them. The CDR3 sequence is 14 residues long. CDR3 sequence reads: CASSRAPTQETQYF. The CDR3 coding sequence is TGTGCCAGCAGCCGGGCCCCGACCCAAGAGACCCAGTACTTC.

This clonotype has only one observation. The gene calls are TRBV6-2 or TRBV6-3 and TRBJ1-1; D is ambiguous. The CDR3 runs 14 residues. V was cut by 4 bases and J by 2 bases, with 11 bases left in between. CDR1 and CDR2 (germline): MNHEY, SVGEGT. For the CDR3, the DNA is TGTGCCAGCAGTTTCCGACACTTTAACACTGAAGCTTTCTTT. Translating gives CASSFRHFNTEAFF.

Many counts were recorded for this clonotype. This chain connects TRBV28 to TRBJ2-3; a weak D match, TRBD2 (6 bases). V was trimmed by 5 bases and J by 2 bases, leaving 23 bases between them. This CDR3 has 18 amino acids. Germline CDR1 MDHEN, CDR2 SYDVKM. CDR3 amino acids: CASSLIRPGLTNTDTQYF. Here the CDR3 DNA reads TGTGCCAGCAGTCTCATACGCCCGGGACTCACTAACACAGATACGCAGTATTTT.

This clonotype was observed a handful of times. The rearrangement joins TRBV5-6 to TRBJ2-3; TRBD2 matches at 9 bases. The J segment lost 0 bases and the V segment lost 5 bases, leaving 7 bases of the junction unmatched. Germline assignment: CDR1 SGHDT and CDR2 YYEEEE. The CDR3 extends over 16 amino acids. CDR3 residues: CASRSGGITSTDTQYF. As DNA, the CDR3 is TGTGCCAGCAGAAGCGGGGGGATTACTAGCACAGATACGCAGTATTTT.

This clonotype occurred many times. The CDR3 loop is CASSHDLQGPNTEAFF. CDR3 sequence (DNA): TGCGCCAGCAGCCATGATCTACAGGGGCCGAACACTGAAGCTTTCTTT. The chain combines TRBV5-1 with TRBJ1-1; 7 bases are shared with TRBD1. J was trimmed by 1 base and V by 4 bases; bases with no gene match: 10. The CDR3 has 16 residues. The V gene's germline CDR1 is SGHRS and CDR2 YFSETQ.

The chain uses TRBV29-1 and TRBJ1-1; D might be TRBD1 (5 bases). This CDR3 has 14 amino acids. CDR1 SQVTM and CDR2 ANQGSEA come from the germline V gene. In DNA, the CDR3 is TGCAGTTCAAGAGGGGCGGGGGTTGCCACTGAAGCTTTCTTT. Translation: CSSRGAGVATEAFF.

This clonotype has only a few counts. CDR3: CSAPPGRRTDTQYF. The CDR3 nucleotides read TGCAGTGCCCCACCGGGGCGGCGGACAGATACGCAGTATTTT. This rearrangement joins TRBV20-1 to TRBJ2-3; the D gene could be TRBD1 or TRBD2 (5 bases each). V gave up 6 bases and J gave up 3 bases, with 16 bases separating them. Germline V gives CDR1 DFQATT, CDR2 SNEGSKA (reference sequence). The CDR3 spans 14 residues.

This clonotype was picked up a small number of times. This rearrangement joins TRBV2 to TRBJ2-4; TRBD1 agrees at 8 bases. Losses at the gene ends were 7 bases for V and 6 bases for J; bases not matched to a gene: 5. The germline V gene has CDR1 SNHLY and CDR2 FYNNEI. This CDR3 is built from 13 residues. The CDR3 here is CASTGQGRNIQYF. DNA for the CDR3: TGTGCCAGCACTGGACAGGGTAGAAACATTCAGTACTTC.

The chain uses TRBV27 and TRBJ2-5, with 10 bases fitting TRBD1. The CDR3 covers 18 residues. The J segment lost 7 bases and the V segment lost 0 bases, leaving 14 bases of the junction unmatched. Germline assignment: CDR1 MNHEY and CDR2 SMNVEV (reference sequence). This CDR3 reads CASSLSPPTGGWVRTQYF. The CDR3 DNA reads TGTGCCAGCAGTTTATCCCCCCCGACAGGGGGCTGGGTGAGGACCCAGTACTTC.

This clonotype appeared many times. The DNA is omitted, as the CDR3 cannot be located on it reliably, and the CDR3 follows TCRdb's listing. This rearrangement joins TRBV5-1 to TRBJ2-3; the table's D call of TRBD1 was not tested on the DNA. Germline CDR1 SGHRS, CDR2 YFSETQ. With termini counted, the CDR3 has 14 amino acids. CDR3 residues: CASSSSGPPDTQYF.

V gene TRBV2 combines with J gene TRBJ2-1; a possible D gene is TRBD2 (6 bases). Trimming shortened V by 3 bases and J by 12 bases, and 21 bases separated the two germline ends. CDR3 size: 15 residues. Germline CDR1 is SNHLY and CDR2 is FYNNEI. The CDR3 DNA sequence: TGTGCCAGCAGTGATGACCGGGACTTAACGATCGCGCAGTTCTTC. Amino acid sequence: CASSDDRDLTIAQFF.

The chain has TRBV20-1 and TRBJ2-7; TRBD2 agrees at 9 bases. Germline lookup yields CDR1 DFQATT and CDR2 SNEGSKA (reference sequence). Trimming at V came to 3 bases and at J to 3 bases, leaving 12 bases not matched to a gene. The length of the CDR3 is 16 residues. The CDR3 DNA is TGCAGTGCTAGGCCTTTTCCAGCGGGAGGAGTCTACGAGCAGTACTTC. Translating it yields CSARPFPAGGVYEQYF.